This is a list of T cell receptor beta chains from one sample in a study of CD8+ T cells in alopecia areata. TCRdb's table, derived via immunoSEQ multiplex PCR, lists solely in-frame clones and lacks some. The sample records roughly 230,000 clones, approximately 45% being singletons. The source was CD4+ T cells sorted from blood, collected around week 36, from a patient treated with tofacitinib. These receptor sequences come from a human donor with alopecia areata. Each CDR3 is given with its conserved first and last residue. Each record gives: V gene, J gene, D gene, clone size, CDR3 protein, CDR3 DNA. The D gene is left open where the match is weak. The listing skips clone size in some rows; elsewhere it reads once, few, many or a size class.

V: TRBV23-1; J: TRBJ2-7; D: .; size: .; CDR3: CASSQSSRMDATKTGLYEQYF; DNA: TGCGCCAGCAGTCAATCGTCAAGAATGGATGCCACGAAGACAGGACTTTACGAGCAGTACTTC
V: TRBV28; J: TRBJ2-7; D: TRBD1; size: few; CDR3: CASGTGAYEQYF; DNA: TGTGCCAGTGGGACAGGGGCTTACGAGCAGTACTTC
V: TRBV7-7; J: TRBJ2-5; D: .; size: .; CDR3: CASSPSSPGVGGTQYF; DNA: TGTGCTAGCAGCCCCTCATCTCCGGGAGTTGGGGGGACCCAGTACTTC
V: TRBV11-2; J: TRBJ1-2; D: TRBD1; size: .; CDR3: CASSPILGQALGGYTF; DNA: TGTGCCAGCAGCCCGATCCTTGGACAGGCTCTGGGTGGCTACACCTTC
V: TRBV18; J: TRBJ2-7; D: .; size: few; CDR3: CASSPGGNEQYF; DNA: TGTGCCAGCTCACCAGGGGGTAACGAGCAGTACTTC
V: TRBV20-1; J: TRBJ2-1; D: .; size: .; CDR3: CSASAPEQFF; DNA: TGCAGTGCTTCCGCCCCTGAGCAGTTCTTC
V: TRBV29-1; J: TRBJ1-1; D: .; size: .; CDR3: CSVALGAEAFF; DNA: TGCAGCGTTGCCCTTGGGGCTGAAGCTTTCTTT
V: TRBV7-2; J: TRBJ2-4; D: .; size: few; CDR3: CASSLASKAGKNIQYF; DNA: TGTGCCAGCAGCTTAGCCTCAAAAGCAGGGAAAAACATTCAGTACTTC
V: TRBV27; J: TRBJ2-7; D: TRBD2; size: many; CDR3: CASSPGLVKYF; DNA: TGTGCCAGCAGTCCCGGACTAGTAAAGTACTTC
V: TRBV29-1; J: TRBJ2-3; D: .; size: few; CDR3: CSVEHTDTQYF; DNA: TGCAGCGTTGAACACACAGATACGCAGTATTTT
V: TRBV10-1; J: TRBJ2-5; D: TRBD2; size: few; CDR3: CASSESLAGVWTQYF; DNA: TGCGCCAGCAGTGAGTCCCTAGCGGGAGTTTGGACCCAGTACTTC